This T cell receptor (beta chain) came from a study of control samples from healthy donors and cancer patients. Trimming stripped 2 bases from V and 8 bases from J, with 16 bases between. The CDR3 covers 15 residues. The germline CDR1 and CDR2 sequences are SGHAT and FQNNGV. The protocol was immunoSEQ multiplex PCR, while the TCRdb copy is restricted to in-frame clones and leaves out a portion. The sample has approximately 100,000 clones; 90% are singletons. Sequenced material: blood. The chain combines TRBV11-2 with TRBJ2-1, with D unclear. The receptor comes from a human donor in good health. The donor label of this sample is uncertain. CDR3 DNA sequence: TGTGCCAGCAGCTTAAGCAGAGTTGAAGTATATGAGCAGTTCTTC. This encodes CASSLSRVEVYEQFF.